This T cell receptor (beta chain) comes out of a study of blood T cell repertoires in COVID-19 (dated by TCRdb to 2019 to 2021). In terms of the full investigation: Collaborator samples came from the United States, Italy and Spain and covered acute and convalescent phases of COVID-19. Sample metadata almost always included a de-identified subject ID, COVID-19 status, age in years and sex. The dataset comprised deeply sampled blood TCRbeta repertoires from subjects exposed to, actively infected with, or recovered from COVID-19. Samples were obtained from the ongoing ImmuneRACE study (first 160 participants) and from over 1,000 subjects provided by 6 global collaborators. Where available, HLA class I and class II types were obtained from metadata supplied by the sample provider rather than from assay-based typing. The material from the prospective study consisted of cDNA or gDNA derived from T cells, B-cell-depleted T cells, or PBMCs. The repertoires were released in a freely available public database meant as a resource for research on the immune response to SARS-CoV-2. What the study reported, not specific to this receptor: The quantity of clinical and demographic metadata differed by source and by participant and was supplied without curation.

CDR1 LNHDA and CDR2 SQIVND are derived from the germline V gene (reference sequence). V gives up 4 bases and J gives up 1 base, and the segment between their germline ends measures 16 bases. Its CDR3 holds 16 amino acids, cysteine through phenylalanine. Just CDR3 DNA is preserved here, 48 bases in frame from base 1. TCRbeta CDR3 regions were amplified from genomic DNA by means of the immunoSEQ Assay, a bias-controlled multiplex PCR. Per the authors' processing: The number of nucleated cells in each sample was estimated by amplification of reference gene primers within the assay. To quantify the absolute abundance of each unique TCRbeta CDR3 rearrangement, sequence reads were collapsed and filtered. Productive Simpson clonality was computed per sample as the square root of Simpson's diversity index over productive rearrangements. TCRdb re-hosts the immuneACCESS table, in-frame sequences only. Its copies lack some clones; in the studies checked, an unresolved V gene accounts for under half of them, and the cause for the rest is not known. That table gives V, J and clone size, and the DNA gave D and trimming. A total of more than 200,000 clones appear in this sample, roughly 90% of them only once. In total, the top ten clones hold over 6% of the sample.

Note on this clone: Its antigen remains undetermined. Base qualities are missing; no much larger clone stands one base away.

Enrolling through a virtual design, the prospective study's participants ranged in age from about 18 to 89 years and lived across 24 United States geographic areas. In the prospective study, cohorts were assigned on the basis of participant-reported clinical history obtained from a screening survey and a study questionnaire. In the prospective study, whole blood, serum and a nasopharyngeal or oropharyngeal swab were collected from each participant by mobile phlebotomists. Prospective study participants could optionally give additional blood draws and questionnaires over an approximately two-month period. Prospective study blood samples were shipped either frozen or at room temperature before DNA extraction.

Sample: PBMCs or T cells enriched from blood (not recorded which). This clonotype was obtained from a woman in her thirties with acute COVID-19. The rearranged chain carries TRBV19 and TRBJ2-5, with a weak D call of TRBD2 (5 bases match). The CDR3 protein: CASSTYSSAAQETQYF. At the DNA level, the sequence is TGTGCCAGTAGTACCTATTCATCAGCGGCCCAAGAGACCCAGTACTTC.